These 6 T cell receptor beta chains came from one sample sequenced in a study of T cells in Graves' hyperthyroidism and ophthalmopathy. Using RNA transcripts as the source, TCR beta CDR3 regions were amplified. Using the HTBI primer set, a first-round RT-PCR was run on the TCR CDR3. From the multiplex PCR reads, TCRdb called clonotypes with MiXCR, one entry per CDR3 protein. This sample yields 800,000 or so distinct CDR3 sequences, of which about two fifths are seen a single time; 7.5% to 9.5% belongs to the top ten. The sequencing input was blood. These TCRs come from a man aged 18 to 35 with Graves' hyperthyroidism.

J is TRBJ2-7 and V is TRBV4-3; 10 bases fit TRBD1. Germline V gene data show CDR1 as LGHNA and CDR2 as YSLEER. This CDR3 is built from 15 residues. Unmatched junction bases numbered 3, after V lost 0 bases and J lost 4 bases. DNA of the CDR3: TGCGCCAGCAGCCAAGATCGGGGACAGGGGTACGAGCAGTACTTC. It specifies CASSQDRGQGYEQYF.

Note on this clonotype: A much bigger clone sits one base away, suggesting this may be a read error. For the CDR3, the DNA is TGTGCCATCAGGCTGTCGGACAGGGGGGGCACTGAAGCTTTCTTT. Its protein product is CAIRLSDRGGTEAFF. The V and J genes are TRBV10-3 and TRBJ1-1; TRBD1 aligns across 10 bases. The CDR3 covers 15 residues. V was clipped by 6 bases and J by 4 bases; unmatched bases: 8. Germline CDR1 is ENHRY and CDR2 is SYGVKD.

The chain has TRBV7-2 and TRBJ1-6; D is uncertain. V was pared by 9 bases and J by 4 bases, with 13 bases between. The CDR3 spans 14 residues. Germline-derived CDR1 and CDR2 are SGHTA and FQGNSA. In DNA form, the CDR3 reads TGTGCCAGTGCCCTAGGGAATTATAATTCACCCCTCCACTTT. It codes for CASALGNYNSPLHF.

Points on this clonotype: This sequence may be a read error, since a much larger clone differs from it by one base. The CDR3 is CSAMRGQETQYF. The CDR3 DNA reads TGCAGTGCTATGCGGGGCCAAGAGACCCAGTACTTC. The chain couples TRBV20-1 to TRBJ2-5, with a possible D match to TRBD2 (6 bases). Germline V lookup: CDR1 DFQATT, CDR2 SNEGSKA (reference sequence). The CDR3 sequence is 12 residues long. Trimming pared 4 bases from V and 1 base from J, leaving 7 bases between.

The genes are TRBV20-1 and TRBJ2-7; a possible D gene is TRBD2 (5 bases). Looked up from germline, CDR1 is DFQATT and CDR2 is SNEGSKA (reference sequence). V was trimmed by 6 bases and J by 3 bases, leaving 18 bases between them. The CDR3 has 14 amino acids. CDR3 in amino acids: CSASYEGAIYEQYF. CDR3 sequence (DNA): TGCAGTGCCAGTTACGAGGGTGCCATCTACGAGCAGTACTTC.

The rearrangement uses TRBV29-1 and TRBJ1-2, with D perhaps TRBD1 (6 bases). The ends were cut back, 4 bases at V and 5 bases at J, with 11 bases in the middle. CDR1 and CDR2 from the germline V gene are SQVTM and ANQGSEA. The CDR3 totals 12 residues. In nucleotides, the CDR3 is TGCAGCGTTGGGGGGGGGGCGTATGGCTACACCTTC. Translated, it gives CSVGGGAYGYTF.